This T cell receptor beta chain was documented in a study of blood T cell repertoires in COVID-19. About the research overall: The United States, Italy and Spain were the sources of the acute and convalescent COVID-19 samples. Nucleic acid was either cDNA or gDNA, and it came from T cells, B-cell-depleted T cells, or PBMCs.

Sequenced by immunoSEQ multiplex PCR; TCRdb stores in-frame clones only, minus some. The table has 150,000 or so clones, more than 85% seen once. Those who participated ranged in age from about 18 to 89 years and resided in about 24 US areas. Clinical histories supplied by participants themselves formed the basis of cohort assignment. Per germline, CDR1 SGHVS and CDR2 FQNEAQ. Trimming cost V 3 bases and J 0 bases, with 8 bases left between them. The CDR3 runs to 14 residues. The rearrangement joins TRBV7-8 to TRBJ1-1, with D possibly being TRBD1 (5 bases). This TCR was recovered from a woman in her fifties or sixties who had recovered from COVID-19. Sequencing used PBMCs or T cells enriched from blood (not recorded which). DNA of the CDR3: TGTGCCAGCAGCTTGCAGGGCCTGAACACTGAAGCTTTCTTT. Residues: CASSLQGLNTEAFF.